Below, 7 T cell receptor beta chains from the same sample are listed, as sequenced in a study of blood T cell repertoires in COVID-19. Here immunoSEQ multiplex PCR was the method, and the copy in TCRdb shows in-frame clones only, minus some. The table shows 52,000 or so clones, with about 78% occurring only once. Source material: peripheral blood. The receptors stem from a human donor in a cohort sampled during active COVID-19.

The chain carries TRBV3-1 (or the pseudogene TRBV3-2) and TRBJ1-2, with 9 positions matching TRBD1. The CDR3 contains 15 residues. Trimming cost V 4 bases and J 3 bases; bases outside gene matches: 6. Germline CDR1 LGHDT, CDR2 YNNKEL (reference sequence). DNA for the CDR3: TGTGCCAGCAGCCCATCCGGGACAGGGTACTATGGCTACACCTTC. It yields the protein CASSPSGTGYYGYTF.

This clone turned up a few times. CDR3 region: CASRHRTQGVNTEAFF. DNA of the CDR3: TGCGCCAGCAGACACCGAACTCAGGGGGTGAACACTGAAGCTTTCTTT. This sequence joins TRBV23-1 and TRBJ1-1, with 7 bases lining up with TRBD1. Being an ORF, TRBV23-1 has a function that is uncertain. J lost 0 bases, V lost 6 bases, and 10 bases had no gene match. The CDR3 has 16 amino acids.

The V gene is TRBV3-1 (or the pseudogene TRBV3-2), the J gene TRBJ1-1; a possible D gene is TRBD1 (5 bases). Germline assignment: CDR1 LGHDT and CDR2 YNNKEL (reference sequence). The CDR3 has 13 residues. V was shortened by 4 bases and J by 2 bases, with 8 bases between the two germline ends. The CDR3 region is CASSRRVNTEAFF. The CDR3 DNA follows: TGTGCCAGCAGCCGCAGGGTTAACACTGAAGCTTTCTTT.

The V and J genes are TRBV11-2 and TRBJ2-7, with 11 bases fitting TRBD2. The CDR3 spans 16 residues. Germline CDR1 is SGHAT and CDR2 is FQNNGV. Trimming took 1 base from V and 3 from J; bases not matched to a gene: 5. The CDR3 spells CASSLAGTSGFYEQYF. CDR3 bases: TGTGCCAGCAGCTTAGCGGGGACTAGCGGATTCTACGAGCAGTACTTC.

The J gene is TRBJ2-3, the V gene TRBV19; TRBD2 agrees at 10 bases. CDR3 length: 20 residues. The V gene's germline CDR1 is LNHDA and CDR2 SQIVND (reference sequence). The J segment lost 0 bases and the V segment lost 0 bases, leaving 12 bases of the junction unmatched. CDR3 sequence: CASSIDSPAGGLHSTDTQYF. DNA of the CDR3: TGTGCCAGTAGTATAGATTCCCCAGCGGGGGGGCTCCATAGCACAGATACGCAGTATTTT.

J is TRBJ1-5 and V is TRBV19, with D perhaps matching TRBD1 (5 bases). Trimming removed 2 bases at V and 2 bases at J, with 7 bases between. CDR1 and CDR2 from the germline V gene are LNHDA and SQIVND (reference sequence). The CDR3 consists of 14 residues. The CDR3 DNA sequence: TGTGCCAGTAGTATACAGGGTGGCAATCAGCCCCAGCATTTT. Translating gives CASSIQGGNQPQHF. The variable domain in full, completed from reference TRBV19 and TRBJ1-5, reads DGGITQSPKYLFRKEGQNVTLSCEQNLNHDAMYWYRQDPGQGLRLIYYSQIVNDFQKGDIAEGYSVSREKKESFPLTVTSAQKNPTAFYLCASSIQGGNQPQHFGDGTRLSIL.

This clone has only a few counts. The V call is TRBV27, the J call TRBJ2-3, with a tentative D call TRBD1 (5 bases). Germline values: CDR1 MNHEY, CDR2 SMNVEV (reference sequence). Deletions cut 2 bases from V and 0 bases from J, with 15 bases between. The CDR3 spans 17 residues. CDR3 in amino acids: CASSLGPRAPSTDTQYF. The CDR3 DNA reads TGTGCCAGCAGTTTAGGACCCAGGGCGCCTAGCACAGATACGCAGTATTTT.